The 2 T cell receptor beta chains below come from one sample, sequenced in a study of T cells in Graves' hyperthyroidism and ophthalmopathy (dated by TCRdb to the late 2010s). The library relied on multiplex PCR. The run used an Illumina HiSeq 2000. The TCR beta CDR3 regions were amplified from RNA transcripts. The first round of RT-PCR for the TCR CDR3 was performed with the HTBI primer set and the Qiagen OneStep RT-PCR kit. Starting from the raw public reads, TCRdb applied fastp trimming at Q25, assembled clones with MiXCR and retained in-frame beta chains. Entries are consolidated by CDR3 protein sequence, retaining the most common genes and DNA. Within this sample are hundreds of thousands of distinct CDR3 sequences, with 38% of them counted one time only. Around 10% of the sample is in the top ten clones. The sample was blood. These receptors were collected from a man between 18 and 29 years old with Graves' hyperthyroidism.

This sequence joins TRBV5-1 and TRBJ2-6; D gene unclear. Trimming removed 4 bases from V and 0 bases from J, with 11 bases in between. The CDR3 is 16 residues long. Germline CDR1 is SGHRS and CDR2 is YFSETQ. The CDR3 coding sequence is TGCGCCAGCAGCGGATATGGTGACTCTGGGGCCAACGTCCTGACTTTC. It encodes CASSGYGDSGANVLTF.

The V call is TRBV7-9, the J call TRBJ1-1, with no clear D. CDR3 size: 15 residues. The V end was cut by 4 bases, the J end by 0 bases, with 12 bases between. CDR1 is SEHNR and CDR2 is FQNEAQ in the germline V gene (reference sequence). The CDR3 DNA is TGTGCCAGCAGCTCCGGGGTTGTATTGAACACTGAAGCTTTCTTT. Protein product: CASSSGVVLNTEAFF.